These 10 T cell receptor beta chains were all obtained from the same sample, sequenced in a study of Tregs in tolerant kidney transplant recipients (dated by TCRdb to the late 2010s). The library relied on the immunoSEQ multiplex PCR assay. TCRdb mirrors the immuneACCESS table, restricted to in-frame sequences. Some clones are absent from its copies; in checked studies, under half trace to an unresolved V gene, and the reason for the others is unknown. The sample table shows 110,000 or so clones, and 92% are seen once. Around 0.6% of the sample lies in the top ten. What was sequenced was CD4+ T cells from blood. These receptors all stem from a human donor in good health.

This chain connects TRBV5-4 to TRBJ2-1; 8 bases map to TRBD2. J was trimmed by 6 bases and V by 5 bases; bases with no gene match: 13. The CDR3 is made up of 16 amino acids. The germline gives CDR1 SGHNT, CDR2 YYREEE (reference sequence). The CDR3 reads CASRVEGQRGFNEQFF. The CDR3, as DNA: TGTGCCAGCAGAGTGGAAGGCCAGCGGGGGTTCAATGAGCAGTTCTTC.

The count of this clone is one. The chain couples TRBV6-1 to TRBJ1-1; D gene uncertain. Trimming pared 4 bases from V and 1 base from J, leaving 10 bases between. CDR3 length: 14 residues. Germline assignment: CDR1 MNHNS and CDR2 SASEGT. The CDR3 protein is CASSVQATNTEAFF. The CDR3 DNA is TGTGCCAGCAGTGTCCAGGCAACGAACACTGAAGCTTTCTTT.

The gene calls are TRBV5-1 and TRBJ2-3; no reliable D call. Trimming cost V 0 bases and J 0 bases, with 5 bases left between them. The CDR3 contains 14 residues. The germline V gene has CDR1 SGHRS and CDR2 YFSETQ. The CDR3 protein is CASSLASSTDTQYF. The CDR3 DNA sequence: TGCGCCAGCAGCTTGGCCTCTAGCACAGATACGCAGTATTTT. The full variable domain, rest sourced from reference TRBV5-1 and TRBJ2-3, is KAGVTQTPRYLIKTRGQQVTLSCSPISGHRSVSWYQQTPGQGLQFLFEYFSETQRNKGNFPGRFSGRQFSNSRSEMNVSTLELGDSALYLCASSLASSTDTQYFGPGTRLTVL.

DNA of the CDR3: TGTGCCAGCAGCGACCGGGGCCGGGGGCCCAACGTCCTGACTTTC. Amino acid sequence: CASSDRGRGPNVLTF. The rearrangement links TRBV6-5 to TRBJ2-6; D could derive from TRBD1 or TRBD2 (6 bases each). CDR1 and CDR2 (germline): MNHEY, SVGAGI. V lost 6 bases and J 8 bases, leaving 17 bases between the germline ends. The CDR3 spans 15 residues.

J is TRBJ1-5 and V is TRBV30; D ambiguous. V was clipped by 0 bases and J by 5 bases, with 11 bases between them. The CDR3 length is 14 residues. Per germline, CDR1 GTSNPN and CDR2 SVGIG (reference sequence). The CDR3 sequence: CAWSVGSVDQPQHF. The CDR3 bases are TGTGCCTGGAGTGTAGGGTCGGTTGATCAGCCCCAGCATTTT.

V and J are TRBV6-5 and TRBJ1-2, with TRBD1 matching 9 bases. The V segment lost 5 bases and the J segment 5 bases; nucleotides outside the gene matches: 6. Germline lookup yields CDR1 MNHEY and CDR2 SVGAGI. The CDR3 runs to 14 residues. The CDR3 sequence is CASSGGQGLYGYTF. CDR3 nucleotide sequence: TGTGCCAGCAGTGGGGGACAGGGCTTATATGGCTACACCTTC.

The genes are TRBV4-1 and TRBJ2-1; 10 positions agree with TRBD1. The J segment lost 7 bases and the V segment lost 5 bases, leaving 8 bases of the junction unmatched. In germline, CDR1 is MGHRA, CDR2 YSYEKL. CDR3 length equals 15 residues. CDR3 loop: CASSLRSDRGNEQFF. Written as DNA, the CDR3 is TGCGCCAGCAGCTTAAGGTCGGACAGGGGGAATGAGCAGTTCTTC.

The V gene is TRBV18, the J gene TRBJ1-1; D is unresolved. CDR3 size: 13 residues. Trimming removed 4 bases from V and 2 bases from J, with 8 bases in between. In germline, CDR1 is KGHSH, CDR2 LQKENI. Here the CDR3 DNA reads TGTGCCAGCTCACTGGCCGGAAACACTGAAGCTTTCTTT. This translates into CASSLAGNTEAFF.

This clone was seen a single time. The chain uses TRBV9 and TRBJ2-2, with TRBD1 matching over 7 bases. This CDR3 has 15 residues. Germline V gives CDR1 SGDLS, CDR2 YYNGEE. The V segment lost 2 bases and the J segment 3 bases; nucleotides outside the gene matches: 4. The DNA for the CDR3 is TGTGCCAGCAGCGTTACAGGGGACCACACCGGGGAGCTGTTTTTT. Translation: CASSVTGDHTGELFF. Drawing the rest from reference TRBV9 and TRBJ2-2, the complete variable domain is DSGVTQTPKHLITATGQRVTLRCSPRSGDLSVYWYQQSLDQGLQFLIQYYNGEERAKGNILERFSAQQFPDLHSELNLSSLELGDSALYFCASSVTGDHTGELFFGEGSRLTVL.

The chain employs TRBV4-1 and TRBJ1-6; TRBD1 matches 8 bases. There are 15 residues in the CDR3. V lost 4 bases to trimming and J lost 9 bases; unmatched junction nucleotides: 8. CDR1 and CDR2 (germline): MGHRA, YSYEKL. In nucleotides, the CDR3 is TGCGCCAGCAGCCTTGGCAGGGGGCTGGGTTCACCCCTCCACTTT. This sequence encodes CASSLGRGLGSPLHF.